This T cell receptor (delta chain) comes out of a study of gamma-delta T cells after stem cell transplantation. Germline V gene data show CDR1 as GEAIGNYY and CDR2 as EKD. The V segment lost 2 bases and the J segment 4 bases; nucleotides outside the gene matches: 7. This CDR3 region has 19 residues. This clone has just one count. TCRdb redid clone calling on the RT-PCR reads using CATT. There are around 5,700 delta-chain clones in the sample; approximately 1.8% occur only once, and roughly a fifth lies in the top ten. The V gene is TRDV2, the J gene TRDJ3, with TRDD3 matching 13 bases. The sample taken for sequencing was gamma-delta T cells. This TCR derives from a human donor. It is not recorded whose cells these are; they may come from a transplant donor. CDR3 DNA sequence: TGTGCCTGTGACATACTGGGGGATACGCTGCAGTGGGACACCCGACAGATGTTTTTC. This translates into CACDILGDTLQWDTRQMFF.